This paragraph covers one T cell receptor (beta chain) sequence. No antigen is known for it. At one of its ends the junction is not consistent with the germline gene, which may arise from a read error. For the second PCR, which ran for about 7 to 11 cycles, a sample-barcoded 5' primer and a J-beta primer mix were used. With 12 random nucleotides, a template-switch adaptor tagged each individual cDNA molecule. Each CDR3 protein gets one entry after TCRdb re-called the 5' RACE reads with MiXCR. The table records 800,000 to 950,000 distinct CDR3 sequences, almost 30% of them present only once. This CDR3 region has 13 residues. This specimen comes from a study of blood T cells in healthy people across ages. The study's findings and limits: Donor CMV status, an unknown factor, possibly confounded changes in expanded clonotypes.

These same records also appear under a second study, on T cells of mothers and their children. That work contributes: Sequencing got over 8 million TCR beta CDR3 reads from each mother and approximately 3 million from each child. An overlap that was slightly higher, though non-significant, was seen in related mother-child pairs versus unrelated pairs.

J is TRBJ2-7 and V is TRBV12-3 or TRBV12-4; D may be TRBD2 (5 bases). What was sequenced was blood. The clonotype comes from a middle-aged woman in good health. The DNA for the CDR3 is TGTGCCAGCAGTTTAAGGACTCCCCACGAGCAGCACTTC. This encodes CASSLRTPHEQHF.